Sequencing of this T cell receptor (beta chain) was carried out in a study of Ad26.COV2.S vaccination and SARS-CoV-2 variants. Background on the study: The trial was COV1001 and the donor's arm was Ad26.COV2.S. Broader study findings: Responses of spike-specific T cells (both CD8+ and CD4+) reportedly showed substantial breadth after vaccination.

Points on this clone: Its target is not known.

Trimming pared 0 bases from V and 7 bases from J, leaving 11 bases between. Per germline, CDR1 SGDLS and CDR2 YYNGEE. This CDR3 region has 15 residues. Treatment here: about 20 received Ad26.COV2.S at low or high dose, single or two shots; 5 received placebo; per-sample allocation not given. Samples were taken on day 63 after the first vaccine or placebo injection. Within Boston, the person who donated was an adult of 18-55 years. TCRdb keeps only in-frame clones here, not all; method: immunoSEQ multiplex PCR. Counted here are about 440,000 clones, roughly 89% occurring once; the ten biggest clones make up 9.5% to 15%.

The rearrangement links TRBV9 to TRBJ1-6, with a possible D match to TRBD1 (6 bases). The sample in question was peripheral blood, obtained in a trial of Ad26.COV2.S vaccine versus placebo. The TCR comes from a person aged 18 to 59 who received the Ad26.COV2.S COVID-19 vaccine or a placebo. CDR3 DNA: TGTGCCAGCAGCGTAGAGGGAGGACAGAATTCACCCCTCCACTTT. Its protein product is CASSVEGGQNSPLHF.